This TCR beta chain is from a study of T cells in Graves' hyperthyroidism and ophthalmopathy. Out of over 7.5 ml of fresh peripheral blood came the PBMCs. Overall study results and limits: Within blood appeared most thyroid clonotypes that had expanded above 0.001. Ophthalmopathy was predicted by the model a median of approximately 6.6 months ahead of onset.

The CDR3 spans 15 residues. Per germline, CDR1 SGHVS and CDR2 FQNEAQ. V shed 3 bases and J 8 bases; nucleotides not matched to a gene: 7. The table lists this clonotype with a few counts. Its cognate antigen is unknown. Researchers amplified the TCR beta CDR3 regions from RNA transcripts. The HTBI primer set was used in a first-round RT-PCR of the TCR CDR3. TCRdb ran MiXCR on the multiplex PCR reads and lists one entry per CDR3 protein. The sample carries some 490,000 distinct CDR3 sequences, roughly 23% recorded once. This clonotype originated in a woman in her seventies with Graves' ophthalmopathy. Sequencing input: blood. The chain links TRBV7-8 to TRBJ1-6, with 7 bases that match TRBD1. For the CDR3, the DNA is TGTGCCAGCAGCTTGATGCCAGGGGGTTATTCACCCCTCCACTTT. Translating it yields CASSLMPGGYSPLHF.